This entry is about one T cell receptor beta chain. What it binds is not known. The sorted-subset replicate PCRs were given about 210 ng DNA, which is tens of thousands of T cell genomes. Per the original methods: Because ImmunoSEQ provided only junction sequences with no quality scores, the filtering differed. Profiling relied on immunoSEQ multiplex PCR, and the TCRdb table lists in-frame clones only, not all of them. The DNA gave D and trimming, while V, J and clone size come from that table. This sample has about 1.5 million clones; 98% occur once, and the top ten carry roughly 0.45%. These data originate in a study of shared clonotypes between healthy human individuals. General study findings and limits: Clonotypes shared by all four sorted-subset donors had higher generation probabilities than non-shared clonotypes.

CDR1 and CDR2 from the germline V gene are MGHDK and SYGVNS. CDR3 length: 15 residues. V was trimmed by 5 bases and J by 3 bases, leaving 17 bases between them. V gene TRBV25-1 combines with J gene TRBJ2-7; no clear D. What was sequenced was naive CD4+ T cells sorted from blood. The subset was: CD45RA+ positively selected. The receptor was derived from a man aged 25-40 years in good health. The CDR3 DNA reads as TGTGCCAGCAGTCCGCCTGAGATAGGGCTCTACGAGCAGTACTTC. Translation: CASSPPEIGLYEQYF.